In this sample, the clone carrying this TCR beta chain turned up once. The antigen remains unidentified. This record comes from a study of T cell responses to AZD1222 COVID-19 vaccine. Some clones are missing from TCRdb's copy, which holds only in-frame ones; the method was immunoSEQ multiplex PCR. Among under 200,000 clones listed, more than 80% were seen once. Study observations and caveats: Epitopes outside B.1.351 and B.1.1.7 mutated regions reportedly drew nearly half of spike TCRs. Rises in breadth and depth of Spike-specific TCRs came after two AZD1222 doses.

The clonotype originates from an adult who received the MenACWY meningococcal vaccine as a control. The material sequenced was peripheral blood, taken 28 days after the second dose of the MenACWY control vaccine.

The CDR3 bases are TGTGCCAGCAGCGTAGGGTTAGGGTCCATTAATGAAAAACTGTTTTTT. This translates into CASSVGLGSINEKLFF. The rearrangement joins TRBV7-9 to TRBJ1-4; D not certain. Germline lookup yields CDR1 SEHNR and CDR2 FQNEAQ (reference sequence). The germline V and J ends were trimmed by 5 bases and 4 bases, with 17 bases remaining between them. The CDR3 covers 16 residues.